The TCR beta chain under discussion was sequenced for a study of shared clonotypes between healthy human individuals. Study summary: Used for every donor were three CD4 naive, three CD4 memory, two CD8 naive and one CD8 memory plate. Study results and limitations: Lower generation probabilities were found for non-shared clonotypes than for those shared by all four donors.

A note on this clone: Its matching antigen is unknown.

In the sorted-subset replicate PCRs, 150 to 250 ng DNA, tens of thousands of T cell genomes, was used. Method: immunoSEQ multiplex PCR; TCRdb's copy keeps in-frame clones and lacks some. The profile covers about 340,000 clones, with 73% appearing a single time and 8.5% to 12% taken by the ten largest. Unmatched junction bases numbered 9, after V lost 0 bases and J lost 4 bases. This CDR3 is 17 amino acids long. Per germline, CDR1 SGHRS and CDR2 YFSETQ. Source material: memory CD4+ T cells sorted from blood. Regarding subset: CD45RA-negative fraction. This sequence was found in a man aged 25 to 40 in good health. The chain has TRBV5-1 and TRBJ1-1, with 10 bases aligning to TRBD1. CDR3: CASSLAVADRGLTEAFF. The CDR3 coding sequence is TGCGCCAGCAGCTTGGCGGTTGCCGACAGGGGGCTCACTGAAGCTTTCTTT.